The present T cell receptor beta chain was sequenced within a study of CD8 T cells in Susac syndrome. Sequencing of TCR beta, carried out with a high-throughput approach, was applied to CD8+ and CD4+ T cells from the blood. The RNA input was about 0.5 to 1 ug, and it was reverse transcribed with random hexamers. MiXCR, run by TCRdb on the immunoSEQ multiplex PCR reads, gives a single entry per CDR3 protein. The sample has 130,000 or so distinct CDR3 sequences; around 95% are singletons. Germline CDR1 is LNHDA and CDR2 is SQIVND (reference sequence). CDR3 size: 14 residues. The ends were cut back, 7 bases at V and 1 base at J, with 14 bases in the middle.

What was sequenced was CD4+ T cells from PBMCs. The origin of this receptor is a human donor in good health. The V gene is TRBV19, the J gene TRBJ2-7, with TRBD1 as a possible D gene (6 bases). In DNA form, the CDR3 reads TGTGCCAGTAAGGAGGACAGAGGGTCCTACGAGCAGTACTTC. Amino acid sequence: CASKEDRGSYEQYF.